This T cell receptor beta chain appears in the sequencing data of a study of patients and donors after allogeneic stem cell transplantation. Germline CDR1 and CDR2: DFQATT and SNEGSKA (reference sequence). The germline V and J ends were trimmed by 3 bases and 0 bases, with 8 bases remaining between them. This CDR3 is built from 14 residues. TCRdb called the RT-PCR reads again in MiXCR, with one record for every CDR3 protein. The data contain about 90,000 distinct CDR3 sequences, roughly 52% of them singletons. The chain has TRBV20-1 and TRBJ2-2; possibly TRBD2 for D (5 bases). The sequence derives from a human donor who was either an allogeneic HSCT recipient or a stem cell or donor lymphocyte infusion donor (not recorded which). It is not recorded whose cells these are; they may come from a transplant donor. The specimen was blood, either unsorted or a sorted T cell fraction (not recorded which). The CDR3 loop is CSARPGANTGELFF. For the CDR3, the DNA is TGCAGTGCTAGGCCCGGGGCGAACACCGGGGAGCTGTTTTTT.